The 20 T cell receptor beta chains listed next were all sequenced from one sample in a study of cytomegalovirus exposure and HLA in healthy donors. With 60 Vbeta and 13 Jbeta primers, the PCR was carried out. Assay: immunoSEQ multiplex PCR; the TCRdb copy retains only in-frame clones and omits some. The data contain some 100,000 clones, around 76% of them singletons. Material for sequencing was PBMCs. All receptors come from a woman aged 45-65 years in good health and CMV-seropositive.

The gene calls are TRBV27 and TRBJ2-1; D uncertain. CDR1 and CDR2 (germline): MNHEY, SMNVEV (reference sequence). The V and J ends lost 0 bases and 0 bases respectively, with 9 bases between them. CDR3 length equals 16 residues. CDR3 sequence (DNA): TGTGCCAGCAGTTTATCGAGCGTGCGCTCCTACAATGAGCAGTTCTTC. Amino acid sequence: CASSLSSVRSYNEQFF.

The rearrangement links TRBV18 to TRBJ1-1, with D possibly TRBD1 on 5 matching bases. Germline V gene lookup returns CDR1 KGHSH and CDR2 LQKENI. The CDR3 covers 14 residues. Trimming removed 3 bases at V and 1 base at J, with 9 bases between. CDR3 DNA sequence: TGTGCCAGCTCACCGAGCGGGACGAACACTGAAGCTTTCTTT. It specifies CASSPSGTNTEAFF.

The genes are TRBV7-3 and TRBJ2-1; TRBD2 aligns across 8 bases. V was clipped by 2 bases and J by 10 bases; unmatched bases: 7. The CDR3 has 14 residues. CDR1 and CDR2 (germline): SGHTA, FQGTGA. The CDR3 DNA is TGTGCCAGCAGCTTAGCCGGGACTAGTAGGGAGCAGTTCTTC. Its protein is CASSLAGTSREQFF.

The chain uses TRBV9 and TRBJ1-1; D unresolved. V lost 0 bases, J lost 3 bases, and 6 bases lay in between. CDR1 is SGDLS, CDR2 YYNGEE, per germline. This CDR3 region has 13 residues. CDR3 coding DNA: TGTGCCAGCAGCGTAGGGCTGGACACTGAAGCTTTCTTT. As protein: CASSVGLDTEAFF.

The V and J genes are TRBV15 and TRBJ1-2; the D is unclear. This CDR3 is built from 14 residues. The V gene lost 3 bases and the J gene lost 2 bases, with 10 bases spanning the gap. Germline V gene data show CDR1 as LNHNV and CDR2 as YYDKDF (reference sequence). The CDR3 spells CATSRRGQNYGYTF. In DNA, the CDR3 is TGTGCCACCAGCAGGAGAGGGCAGAACTATGGCTACACCTTC.

The rearrangement uses TRBV6-5 and TRBJ2-3; possibly TRBD1 for D (5 bases). V was shortened by 5 bases and J by 7 bases, with 13 bases between the two germline ends. Germline CDR1 and CDR2: MNHEY and SVGAGI. The CDR3 is 13 residues long. CDR3 region: CASSPQDIYTQYF. CDR3 nucleotides: TGTGCCAGCAGTCCCCAGGACATATATACGCAGTATTTT.

V gene TRBV7-9 combines with J gene TRBJ1-4, with 11 bases aligning to TRBD1. V shed 5 bases, J shed 7 bases, and the junction held 6 bases outside the gene matches. Germline loops: CDR1 SEHNR, CDR2 FQNEAQ (reference sequence). This CDR3 has 15 amino acids. The CDR3 reads CASSPWDRGTEKLFF. The DNA of the CDR3 is TGTGCCAGCAGCCCGTGGGACAGGGGGACTGAAAAACTGTTTTTT.

The V gene is TRBV14, the J gene TRBJ1-1; D gene unclear. V was cut by 2 bases and J by 2 bases, with 6 bases left in between. Germline CDR1 is SGHDN and CDR2 is FVKESK. CDR3 length: 13 residues. In DNA form, the CDR3 reads TGTGCCAGCAGCCAATTATTTAACACTGAAGCTTTCTTT. It is translated as CASSQLFNTEAFF.

The J gene is TRBJ1-1, the V gene TRBV20-1; TRBD1 might be the D (5 bases). The germline CDR1 and CDR2 sequences are DFQATT and SNEGSKA (reference sequence). This CDR3 has 9 residues. The ends were cut back, 6 bases at V and 10 bases at J, with 9 bases in the middle. The CDR3 is CSASRGAFF. CDR3 bases: TGCAGTGCCTCTAGGGGAGCTTTCTTT.

Points on this clone: The sample has other DNA sequences that encode this CDR3 too. The chain uses TRBV29-1 and TRBJ1-4, with D possibly TRBD1 on 5 matching bases. The CDR3 has 14 amino acids. Germline V gives CDR1 SQVTM, CDR2 ANQGSEA. The V end was cut by 4 bases, the J end by 0 bases, with 9 bases between. CDR3 coding DNA: TGCAGCGTTGGCAAGGGGTCAACTAATGAAAAACTGTTTTTT. This translates into CSVGKGSTNEKLFF.

The J gene is TRBJ2-7, the V gene TRBV5-1; possibly TRBD2 for D (6 bases). The germline V and J ends were trimmed by 3 bases and 5 bases, with 21 bases remaining between them. From germline, CDR1 is SGHRS and CDR2 YFSETQ. The CDR3 has 16 amino acids. CDR3 DNA sequence: TGCGCCAGCAGCTCGATACGAGGGACTCGTAGTGACGAGCAGTACTTC. Translating gives CASSSIRGTRSDEQYF.

This clone is a singleton in its sample. The V and J genes are TRBV15 and TRBJ2-5, with 14 bases matching TRBD2. Germline CDR1 reads LNHNV; CDR2 reads YYDKDF (reference sequence). The CDR3 has 16 residues. Unmatched junction bases numbered 5, after V lost 3 bases and J lost 5 bases. As DNA, the CDR3 is TGTGCCACCAGCAGGACTAGCGGGGGGGCCCCTGAGACCCAGTACTTC. It encodes CATSRTSGGAPETQYF.

The chain uses TRBV7-9 and TRBJ2-1, with 16 bases aligning to TRBD2. From germline, CDR1 is SEHNR and CDR2 FQNEAQ (reference sequence). V shed 4 bases, J shed 9 bases, and the junction held 6 bases outside the gene matches. The CDR3 totals 16 residues. The CDR3 DNA sequence: TGTGCCAGCAGCTCTCGGGGACTAGCGGGGGGGCCTGAGCAGTTCTTC. This gives the protein CASSSRGLAGGPEQFF.

V is TRBV27 and J is TRBJ1-3; a possible D gene is TRBD1 (5 bases). The CDR3 extends over 16 amino acids. Looked up from germline, CDR1 is MNHEY and CDR2 is SMNVEV (reference sequence). V dropped 6 bases and J dropped 3 bases, with 18 bases sitting between them. CDR3 in amino acids: CASSRTPQEIGNTIYF. CDR3 sequence (DNA): TGTGCCAGCAGCCGTACCCCACAGGAGATTGGAAACACCATATATTTT.

The genes are TRBV29-1 and TRBJ1-1; the D gene is possibly TRBD1 (6 bases). CDR1 is SQVTM and CDR2 is ANQGSEA in the germline V gene. CDR3 length equals 14 residues. V lost 7 bases and J 2 bases, leaving 17 bases between the germline ends. This chain's CDR3 is CSASEAGANTEAFF. In DNA form, the CDR3 reads TGCAGCGCTTCTGAGGCGGGGGCAAACACTGAAGCTTTCTTT.

This chain uses TRBV27 with TRBJ1-1, with D uncertain. Trimming removed 4 bases at V and 7 bases at J, with 13 bases between. Germline loops: CDR1 MNHEY, CDR2 SMNVEV (reference sequence). The CDR3 has 13 amino acids. Here the CDR3 DNA reads TGTGCCAGCAGTTACTCGACAAGCCTTGAAGCTTTCTTT. This gives the protein CASSYSTSLEAFF.

This chain connects TRBV9 to TRBJ1-4; tentative D call: TRBD1 (6 bases). The V and J ends lost 0 bases and 6 bases respectively, with 9 bases between them. CDR1 and CDR2 from the germline V gene are SGDLS and YYNGEE. The CDR3 contains 14 residues. CDR3: CASSVASGDEKLFF. CDR3 DNA sequence: TGTGCCAGCAGCGTAGCTTCAGGGGATGAAAAACTGTTTTTT.

The chain employs TRBV7-6 and TRBJ1-5; D is uncertain. Trimming stripped 3 bases from V and 4 bases from J, with 7 bases between. There are 13 residues in the CDR3. Germline V lookup: CDR1 SGHVS, CDR2 FNYEAQ. The CDR3 protein is CASSFGTNQPQHF. In nucleotides, the CDR3 is TGTGCCAGCAGCTTTGGTACAAATCAGCCCCAGCATTTT.

V and J are TRBV30 and TRBJ1-3, with unresolved D. This CDR3 comprises 13 residues. The V gene lost 3 bases and the J gene lost 2 bases, with 8 bases spanning the gap. Germline CDR1 is GTSNPN and CDR2 is SVGIG (reference sequence). The CDR3 loop reads CAWRWLTGNTIYF. CDR3 nucleotides: TGTGCCTGGAGGTGGCTTACTGGAAACACCATATATTTT.

The rearrangement links TRBV10-2 to TRBJ1-1, with TRBD1 matching 9 bases. Trimming at V came to 2 bases and at J to 1 base, leaving 2 bases not matched to a gene. Per the germline V gene, CDR1 is WSHSY and CDR2 is SAAADI. The length of the CDR3 is 15 residues. The CDR3 is CASSEGTGRNTEAFF. In DNA, the CDR3 is TGCGCCAGCAGTGAGGGGACAGGGCGGAACACTGAAGCTTTCTTT.